Below, 27 T cell receptor beta chains from the same sample are listed, as sequenced in a study of blood T cell repertoires in COVID-19. Here immunoSEQ multiplex PCR was the method, and the copy in TCRdb shows in-frame clones only, minus some. Of approximately 210,000 clones in the sample, 85% to 90% were seen once. The sample comprised peripheral blood. These receptor sequences come from a man aged 18 to 30 with active or convalescent COVID-19.

This chain uses TRBV30 with TRBJ2-3, with D possibly matching TRBD2 (5 bases). This CDR3 has 17 residues. Germline CDR1 is GTSNPN and CDR2 is SVGIG (reference sequence). Deletions cut 2 bases from V and 1 base from J, with 19 bases between. The CDR3 DNA sequence: TGTGCCTGGAGTCGGCTAGCACGGGTTCAAGGCACAGATACGCAGTATTTT. Translating it yields CAWSRLARVQGTDTQYF.

This clone was detected once. The chain recombines TRBV10-1 with TRBJ2-1; TRBD2 matches 7 bases. The V and J ends lost 5 bases and 6 bases, in that order; junction bases with no gene match: 7. CDR3 length: 14 amino acids. CDR1 is WNHNN and CDR2 is SYGVQD in the germline V gene (reference sequence). CDR3 protein: CASSKSGIGNEQFF. The CDR3 region has the DNA TGCGCCAGCAGTAAGAGCGGGATAGGCAATGAGCAGTTCTTC.

The rearrangement uses TRBV25-1 and TRBJ1-2; a possible D gene is TRBD1 (5 bases). V dropped 6 bases and J dropped 4 bases, with 12 bases sitting between them. The V gene's germline CDR1 is MGHDK and CDR2 SYGVNS. The length of the CDR3 is 13 residues. The CDR3 nucleotides are TGTGCCAGCAGCGACAGCCAAACCTATGGCTACACCTTC. Its protein product is CASSDSQTYGYTF.

The V gene is TRBV4-2, the J gene TRBJ2-1; 11 bases line up with TRBD2. CDR3 size: 16 residues. The V segment lost 3 bases and the J segment 5 bases; nucleotides outside the gene matches: 6. Germline loops: CDR1 LGHNA, CDR2 YNFKEQ. The chain's CDR3 is CASSHVGTSGNNEQFF. The DNA for the CDR3 is TGTGCCAGCAGCCATGTAGGGACTAGCGGTAACAATGAGCAGTTCTTC.

This chain connects TRBV5-1 to TRBJ1-4; D might be TRBD1 (5 bases). V shed 7 bases and J shed 3 bases, with 19 bases lying between them. CDR1 is SGHRS and CDR2 is YFSETQ in the germline V gene. This CDR3 has 16 amino acids. CDR3 region: CASRGEGGAANEKLFF. CDR3 bases: TGCGCCAGCCGGGGGGAAGGTGGAGCGGCTAATGAAAAACTGTTTTTT. The full variable domain, completed using reference TRBV5-1 and TRBJ1-4, is KAGVTQTPRYLIKTRGQQVTLSCSPISGHRSVSWYQQTPGQGLQFLFEYFSETQRNKGNFPGRFSGRQFSNSRSEMNVSTLELGDSALYLCASRGEGGAANEKLFFGSGTQLSVL.

The CDR3 reads CASSVSGLAGGPRFNEQFF. In DNA, the CDR3 is TGTGCCAGCAGTGTCTCGGGACTAGCGGGAGGGCCCCGTTTCAATGAGCAGTTCTTC. The rearrangement links TRBV6-4 to TRBJ2-1; the match to TRBD2 covers 16 bases. Germline trimming cut 4 bases from V and 6 bases from J; bases unmatched to any gene: 12. This CDR3 region has 19 residues. Germline loops: CDR1 MRHNA, CDR2 SNTAGT.

This clone was picked up one time. V is TRBV11-2 and J is TRBJ2-5; D gene uncertain. Trimming took 4 bases from V and 5 from J, leaving 11 bases between them. The CDR3 length is 13 residues. Germline-derived CDR1 and CDR2 are SGHAT and FQNNGV. The CDR3 nucleotides read TGTGCCAGCAGCTCCCGCATAGAGGAGACCCAGTACTTC. It is translated as CASSSRIEETQYF.

The V and J genes are TRBV5-6 and TRBJ2-1; TRBD1 agrees at 11 bases. Germline V CDR1 and CDR2: SGHDT, YYEEEE. V trimming: 6 bases; J trimming: 8 bases; junction bases outside the gene matches: 7. This CDR3 spans 14 amino acids. CDR3 sequence (DNA): TGTGCCAGCAACCGGGACAGGGGGAAGTATGAGCAGTTCTTC. This translates into CASNRDRGKYEQFF.

CDR3 protein: CASRVDRASEAFF. The CDR3 DNA reads as TGTGCCAGCAGAGTTGACAGGGCTTCTGAAGCTTTCTTT. The V and J genes are TRBV6-5 and TRBJ1-1; the match to TRBD1 covers 7 bases. V dropped 6 bases and J dropped 6; count of bases not matched to a gene: 7. Germline V CDR1 and CDR2: MNHEY, SVGAGI. The CDR3 has 13 residues.

This clone came up once. The gene calls are TRBV27 and TRBJ2-7, with 7 bases matching TRBD1. The CDR3 runs 15 residues. The ends lost 3 bases at V and 3 bases at J; junction bases unmatched: 8. CDR1 and CDR2 from the germline V gene are MNHEY and SMNVEV (reference sequence). DNA for the CDR3: TGTGCCAGCAGTTTGGGAAGGGGGCCGGGCTACGAGCAGTACTTC. Translated, it gives CASSLGRGPGYEQYF.

The rearrangement links TRBV24-1 to TRBJ1-3; TRBD1 matches 7 bases. The germline gives CDR1 KGHDR, CDR2 SFDVKD. The V segment lost 3 bases and the J segment 4 bases; nucleotides outside the gene matches: 8. This CDR3 comprises 16 residues. The CDR3 protein is CATSDRDSSTGNTIYF. CDR3 sequence (DNA): TGTGCCACCAGTGATCGGGACAGCTCCACGGGAAACACCATATATTTT.

The chain recombines TRBV28 with TRBJ2-7; D possibly corresponds to TRBD1 (5 bases). CDR3 size: 16 residues. From germline, CDR1 is MDHEN and CDR2 SYDVKM. With 3 bases removed from V and 2 bases from J, the gap between germline ends came to 17 bases. CDR3 region: CASSFTVMAGTYEQYF. The DNA for the CDR3 is TGTGCCAGCAGTTTCACTGTAATGGCAGGGACCTACGAGCAGTACTTC.

The chain recombines TRBV7-3 with TRBJ1-2, with 9 bases lining up with TRBD1. This CDR3 has 17 residues. J was trimmed by 7 bases and V by 5 bases; bases with no gene match: 17. Germline assignment: CDR1 SGHTA and CDR2 FQGTGA. The CDR3 DNA reads as TGTGCCAGCAGCCCCGATCCGGGACAGGGAGTATTGAGTGGCTACACCTTC. Amino acids: CASSPDPGQGVLSGYTF.

The genes are TRBV11-2 and TRBJ2-7; TRBD2 might be the D (5 bases). Trimming removed 5 bases from V and 0 bases from J, with 17 bases in between. The CDR3 runs to 16 residues. Per germline, CDR1 SGHAT and CDR2 FQNNGV. The CDR3 here is CASSASGLVSSYEQYF. CDR3 in DNA: TGTGCCAGCAGCGCCTCCGGACTCGTGAGCTCCTACGAGCAGTACTTC.

The chain recombines TRBV10-2 with TRBJ2-7, with 11 bases fitting TRBD2. Germline V CDR1 and CDR2: WSHSY, SAAADI. The CDR3 is 14 amino acids. The junction had 4 bases not matched to a gene; V was cut back by 6 bases and J by 3 bases. The CDR3 DNA reads TGCGCCAGCAGGGACACTAGCGGGAGCTACGAGCAGTACTTC. Translated, it gives CASRDTSGSYEQYF.

This sequence joins TRBV7-6 and TRBJ2-7; D is perhaps TRBD2 (5 bases). The germline V and J ends were trimmed by 1 base and 4 bases, with 11 bases remaining between them. CDR1 and CDR2 (germline): SGHVS, FNYEAQ. CDR3 size: 14 residues. The CDR3 DNA reads as TGTGCCAGCAGCTTAGACGGGGTATCATACGAGCAGTACTTC. This translates into CASSLDGVSYEQYF. Full variable domain (missing parts from reference TRBV7-6 and TRBJ2-7): GAGVSQSPRYKVTKRGQDVALRCDPISGHVSLYWYRQALGQGPEFLTYFNYEAQQDKSGLPNDRFSAERPEGSISTLTIQRTEQRDSAMYRCASSLDGVSYEQYFGPGTRLTVT.

V and J are TRBV28 and TRBJ1-6; no definite D call. Germline V lookup: CDR1 MDHEN, CDR2 SYDVKM. Trimming stripped 3 bases from V and 8 bases from J, with 11 bases between. CDR3 length equals 14 residues. CDR3 in DNA: TGTGCCAGCAGTTTCAACCCCGGAGATTCACCCCTCCACTTT. Its protein is CASSFNPGDSPLHF. The variable domain in full, completed from reference TRBV28 and TRBJ1-6, reads DVKVTQSSRYLVKRTGEKVFLECVQDMDHENMFWYRQDPGLGLRLIYFSYDVKMKEKGDIPEGYSVSREKKERFSLILESASTNQTSMYLCASSFNPGDSPLHFGNGTRLTVT.

CDR3 protein: CSPTGGEEYNEQFF. The CDR3 nucleotides are TGCAGCCCCACAGGGGGGGAGGAATACAATGAGCAGTTCTTC. The chain uses TRBV29-1 and TRBJ2-1; a weak D match, TRBD1 (8 bases). V was pared by 8 bases and J by 4 bases, with 18 bases between. The CDR3 contains 14 residues. CDR1 and CDR2 from the germline V gene are SQVTM and ANQGSEA.

CDR3 sequence: CASSVVGGTGELFF. CDR3 nucleotide sequence: TGTGCCAGCAGCGTAGTCGGGGGCACCGGGGAGCTGTTTTTT. This chain links TRBV9 with TRBJ2-2, with D possibly being TRBD2 (6 bases). CDR3 length: 14 residues. The V gene lost 0 bases and the J gene lost 4 bases, with 7 bases spanning the gap. Germline V CDR1 and CDR2: SGDLS, YYNGEE.

Details on this clone: Other DNA sequences in this sample translate to the same CDR3. The chain carries TRBV12-3 or TRBV12-4 and TRBJ1-5; 9 bases are shared with TRBD1. V lost 6 bases to trimming and J lost 7 bases; unmatched junction nucleotides: 4. This CDR3 has 13 amino acids. In DNA form, the CDR3 reads TGTGCCAGCAGCCTGACAGGGGGGCAGCCCCAGCATTTT. Its protein is CASSLTGGQPQHF.

This chain uses TRBV27 with TRBJ2-7; TRBD2 matches 8 bases. V was pared by 3 bases and J by 2 bases, with 3 bases of the junction left unmatched. Germline V lookup: CDR1 MNHEY, CDR2 SMNVEV (reference sequence). This CDR3 spans 14 amino acids. CDR3 region: CASSFGGGTYEQYF. For the CDR3, the DNA is TGTGCCAGCAGTTTCGGCGGGGGGACCTACGAGCAGTACTTC.

This clone came up once. V gene TRBV28 combines with J gene TRBJ2-7, with TRBD2 matching 9 bases. The CDR3 totals 16 residues. Germline-derived CDR1 and CDR2 are MDHEN and SYDVKM. Trimming cost V 4 bases and J 3 bases; bases outside gene matches: 10. DNA for the CDR3: TGTGCCAGCAGTTCCCCGGGTAGCGGGAGCCTCTACGAGCAGTACTTC. It yields the protein CASSSPGSGSLYEQYF.

The genes are TRBV11-2 and TRBJ1-1, with a weak D call TRBD1 (6 bases). The CDR3 consists of 16 residues. Germline loops: CDR1 SGHAT, CDR2 FQNNGV. Trimming pared 0 bases from V and 2 bases from J, leaving 13 bases between. The chain's CDR3 is CASSLDRGLGNTEAFF. The CDR3 coding sequence is TGTGCCAGCAGCTTAGATAGGGGGTTGGGAAACACTGAAGCTTTCTTT. The variable domain in full, completed from reference TRBV11-2 and TRBJ1-1, reads EAGVAQSPRYKIIEKRQSVAFWCNPISGHATLYWYQQILGQGPKLLIQFQNNGVVDDSQLPKDRFSAERLKGVDSTLKIQPAKLEDSAVYLCASSLDRGLGNTEAFFGQGTRLTVV.

CDR3 loop: CASSLEDSEADTQYF. The CDR3 coding sequence is TGTGCCAGCAGCTTAGAAGACTCTGAGGCAGATACGCAGTATTTT. The genes are TRBV7-6 and TRBJ2-3; no reliable D call. V was clipped by 1 base and J by 4 bases, with 12 bases between them. The CDR3 runs 15 residues. The germline CDR1 and CDR2 sequences are SGHVS and FNYEAQ.

The rearrangement joins TRBV18 to TRBJ1-5, with no clear D. CDR1 and CDR2 (germline): KGHSH, LQKENI. This CDR3 comprises 13 residues. Trimming cost V 3 bases and J 0 bases, with 3 bases left between them. CDR3 DNA sequence: TGTGCCAGCTCACCCTATAGCAATCAGCCCCAGCATTTT. Translation: CASSPYSNQPQHF.

V gene TRBV28 combines with J gene TRBJ1-5, with 8 bases aligning to TRBD1. CDR3 size: 14 residues. Germline CDR1 MDHEN, CDR2 SYDVKM. The CDR3 sequence is CVIGRTGWHQPQHF. The CDR3 DNA reads as TGTGTCATTGGCCGGACAGGGTGGCATCAGCCCCAGCATTTT. Full variable domain (rest looked up from reference TRBV28 and TRBJ1-5): DVKVTQSSRYLVKRTGEKVFLECVQDMDHENMFWYRQDPGLGLRLIYFSYDVKMKEKGDIPEGYSVSREKKERFSLILESASTNQTSMYLCVIGRTGWHQPQHFGDGTRLSIL.

The chain carries TRBV2 and TRBJ2-7, with 7 positions matching TRBD1. The length of the CDR3 is 14 residues. With V trimmed by 6 bases and J by 1 base, 6 bases remained unmatched. Germline V gene sequence: CDR1 SNHLY, CDR2 FYNNEI. In DNA form, the CDR3 reads TGTGCCAGCAGAGACAGGGTGGGATCCTACGAGCAGTACTTC. It specifies CASRDRVGSYEQYF.